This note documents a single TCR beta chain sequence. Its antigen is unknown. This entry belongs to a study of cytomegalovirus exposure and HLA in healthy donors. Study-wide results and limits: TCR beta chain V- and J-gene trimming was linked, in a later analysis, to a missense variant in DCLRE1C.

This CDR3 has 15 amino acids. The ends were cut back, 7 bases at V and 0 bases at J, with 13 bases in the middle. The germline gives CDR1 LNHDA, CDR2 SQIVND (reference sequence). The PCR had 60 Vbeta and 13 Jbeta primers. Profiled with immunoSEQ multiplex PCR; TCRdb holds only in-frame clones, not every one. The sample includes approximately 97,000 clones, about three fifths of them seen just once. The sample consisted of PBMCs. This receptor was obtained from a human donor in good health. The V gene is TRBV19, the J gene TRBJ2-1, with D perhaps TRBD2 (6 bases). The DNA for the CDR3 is TGTGCCAGTACTCTTAGCGGAAGCTCCTACAATGAGCAGTTCTTC. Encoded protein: CASTLSGSSYNEQFF.